Listed below are T cell receptor beta chains from one sample, sequenced in a study of blood T cell repertoires in COVID-19. Sequenced by immunoSEQ multiplex PCR; TCRdb stores in-frame clones only, minus some. Of around 91,000 clones in the sample, around 79% were seen once. Sample: peripheral blood. The receptor source for this set is a woman at least 80 years old with active or convalescent COVID-19. Both conserved end residues are part of each CDR3. Each record gives: V gene, J gene, clone size, D gene, CDR3 DNA, CDR3 protein. D genes are given only for firm matches. Only part of the rows carry a size: once, few, many, or a class if the clone is expanded.

>TRBV7-8|TRBJ2-3|.|TRBD2
TGTGCCAGCGGCCTGGGGGGGATAACCACAGATACGCAGTATTTT
CASGLGGITTDTQYF
>TRBV28|TRBJ2-1|.|.
TGTGCCAGCAGTTTTAGGTGGGGGGACAATGAGCAGTTCTTC
CASSFRWGDNEQFF
>TRBV14|TRBJ1-2|.|.
TGTGCCAGCAGCCAAGTCCGGGGGGGACTCTATGGCTACACCTTC
CASSQVRGGLYGYTF
>TRBV11-2|TRBJ1-4|.|.
TGTGCCAGCAGCTCAGCGGGCGGGGCCAATGAAAAACTGTTTTTT
CASSSAGGANEKLFF
>TRBV7-3|TRBJ2-5|once|.
TGTGCCAGCAGCCCCGGGCAGGGAGAGACCCAGTACTTC
CASSPGQGETQYF
>TRBV19|TRBJ2-3|few|TRBD2
TGTGCCAGTAAGGAAAGGGGAGCGGGAGGGGATACGCAGTATTTT
CASKERGAGGDTQYF
>TRBV6-6|TRBJ2-7|.|TRBD2
TGTGCCAGCAGTTACGAGGGAGGGCCCGGGCGCGAGCAGTACTTC
CASSYEGGPGREQYF
>TRBV27|TRBJ1-4|.|.
TGTGCCAGCAGTTTATCTGCCGTGATCACGATAAAGAGTGAAAAACTGTTTTTT
CASSLSAVITIKSEKLFF
>TRBV7-8|TRBJ2-3|.|TRBD1
TGTGCCAGCAGCTCAAGGACAGGGCTGACAGATACGCAGTATTTT
CASSSRTGLTDTQYF
>TRBV4-1|TRBJ1-4|once|TRBD1
TGCGCCAGCAGCCAAGAGACCGGGACAGGGAGGGGGGAAAAACTGTTTTTT
CASSQETGTGRGEKLFF
>TRBV6-2/TRBV6-3|TRBJ2-1|.|TRBD2
TGTGCCAGCAGTGGAGGGACTAGCGGGAGGAGCCCCTACAATGAGCAGTTCTTC
CASSGGTSGRSPYNEQFF
>TRBV5-6|TRBJ1-1|.|.
TGTGCCAGCAGCTTGAAAGGGGTTGAAGCTTTCTTT
CASSLKGVEAFF
>TRBV6-6|TRBJ1-4|.|.
TGTGCCAGCAGTTACGGACTCGGGCGGGGTAATGAAAAACTGTTTTTT
CASSYGLGRGNEKLFF
>TRBV20-1|TRBJ2-1|.|.
TGCAGTGCTAGACCACATCCGGGGCAGTTCTTC
CSARPHPGQFF
>TRBV2|TRBJ2-5|.|.
TGTGCCAGCAGTGATTTGTTTATGGAGAGGGCCTCAGAGACCCAGTACTTC
CASSDLFMERASETQYF
>TRBV18|TRBJ2-7|.|.
TGTGCCAGCTCACCATCGTCCGACGAGCAGTACTTC
CASSPSSDEQYF
>TRBV5-1|TRBJ2-1|.|TRBD2
TGTGCCAGCAGCTTTCAACTAGCGGCTAGCTCCTACAATGAGCAGTTCTTC
CASSFQLAASSYNEQFF
>TRBV2|TRBJ1-6|.|.
TGTGCCAGCAGTGAAGCGCGCGTATCTAATTCACCCCTCCACTTT
CASSEARVSNSPLHF
>TRBV2|TRBJ2-7|.|.
TGTGCCAGCCACAGAGACCTTTTCTACGAGCAGTACTTC
CASHRDLFYEQYF
>TRBV7-2|TRBJ2-7|.|TRBD2
TGTGCCAGCAGCTTAAGGGCTAGCGGGAGCTACGAGCAGTACTTC
CASSLRASGSYEQYF
>TRBV6-4|TRBJ2-7|few|TRBD1
TGTGCCAGCAGTGACTTCCGCCGAGGACAGGGGTTTTCCTACGAGCAGTACTTC
CASSDFRRGQGFSYEQYF
>TRBV27|TRBJ2-3|.|TRBD1
TGTGCCAGCAGTTCCCTCCGGGACAGGGTCACAGATACGCAGTATTTT
CASSSLRDRVTDTQYF
>TRBV9|TRBJ2-5|.|TRBD2
TGTGCCAGCAGCGGAAGACTAGCGGGGGGTCAAGAGACCCAGTACTTC
CASSGRLAGGQETQYF
>TRBV2|TRBJ2-1|.|.
TGTGCCAGCAGTTCATGGGGGGATGAGCAGTTCTTC
CASSSWGDEQFF
>TRBV9|TRBJ2-3|.|TRBD2
TGTGCCAGCAGCGTAGAGGATAGCGGGAGGGGGGATACGCAGTATTTT
CASSVEDSGRGDTQYF
>TRBV6-4|TRBJ1-4|.|.
TGTGCCAGCAGCCAGGGAGCGGGATTTGCAACTAATGAAAAACTGTTTTTT
CASSQGAGFATNEKLFF
>TRBV19|TRBJ2-7|once|.
TGTGCCAGTAGTCCGCGGACAGCCTACGAGCAGTACTTC
CASSPRTAYEQYF
>TRBV28|TRBJ1-2|.|.
TGTGCCAGCGTCTCAGCCCTAGGGGTTCATGGCTACACCTTC
CASVSALGVHGYTF
>TRBV29-1|TRBJ1-2|.|.
TGCAGCGTTGAAGACAGGGTGTCCGATGGCTACACCTTC
CSVEDRVSDGYTF
>TRBV29-1|TRBJ1-3|.|.
TGCAGCGTTAGAGGGGACACTGGAAACACCATATATTTT
CSVRGDTGNTIYF
>TRBV5-6|TRBJ2-7|.|.
TGTGCCAGCAGCAAACTATACGAGCAGTACTTC
CASSKLYEQYF
>TRBV4-2|TRBJ1-4|few|.
TGTGCCAGCGCCGAGCGGGAGGGGACTAATGAAAAACTGTTTTTT
CASAEREGTNEKLFF
>TRBV20-1|TRBJ1-5|.|.
TGCAGTGCTAGTCCTATCAGGGATAGCAATCAGCCCCAGCATTTT
CSASPIRDSNQPQHF
>TRBV10-1|TRBJ2-1|.|.
TGCGCCAGCCCCCCCAGTTCCTACAATGAGCAGTTCTTC
CASPPSSYNEQFF
>TRBV5-4|TRBJ2-7|.|TRBD2
TGTGCCAGCAGCCCCGGGAGGGCCTACGAGCAGTACTTC
CASSPGRAYEQYF
>TRBV15|TRBJ1-1|.|.
TGTGCCACCAGCAGAGAGGGCAGGAATGAAGCTTTCTTT
CATSREGRNEAFF
>TRBV3-1/TRBV3-2|TRBJ1-2|.|.
TGTGCCAGCAGCCAAGATTGGGGGGGGAGTTTTTATGGCTACACCTTC
CASSQDWGGSFYGYTF
>TRBV2|TRBJ2-3|.|TRBD2
TGTGCCAACAGTGAGCGGGACGCCGTTACGCAGTATTTT
CANSERDAVTQYF
>TRBV28|TRBJ1-2|once|TRBD1
TGTGCCAGCAGTTTAGACAGGGTCTATGGCTACACCTTC
CASSLDRVYGYTF
>TRBV7-2|TRBJ1-6|.|.
TGTGCCAGCAGCTTAAATCAGCGATCACCCCTCCACTTT
CASSLNQRSPLHF
>TRBV28|TRBJ2-1|.|TRBD2
TGTGCCAGCAGTAACCCGGGACTAGTCTCCGGGTTCTTC
CASSNPGLVSGFF
>TRBV30|TRBJ1-4|.|.
TGTGCCTGGAGTCGGGACAACTTAAGGGAAAAACTGTTTTTT
CAWSRDNLREKLFF
>TRBV9|TRBJ2-5|.|.
TGTGCCAGCAGCGTAGGTAGCACAATAAGGGAGACCCAGTACTTC
CASSVGSTIRETQYF
>TRBV5-6|TRBJ2-2|.|.
TGTGCCAGCAGCTTGCCCCACAGGGCTGGGGAGCTGTTTTTT
CASSLPHRAGELFF
>TRBV10-3|TRBJ2-3|.|TRBD2
TGTGCCACGCTGCCTTGGGCGGGAGAGGAGGATACGCAGTATTTT
CATLPWAGEEDTQYF
>TRBV28|TRBJ2-7|.|.
TGTGCCAGCAAACCACAGGGTCTTTCCTACGAGCAGTACTTC
CASKPQGLSYEQYF
>TRBV4-1|TRBJ1-3|.|.
TGCGCCAGCAGCCAAGGCAGGGAGGACACCATATATTTT
CASSQGREDTIYF